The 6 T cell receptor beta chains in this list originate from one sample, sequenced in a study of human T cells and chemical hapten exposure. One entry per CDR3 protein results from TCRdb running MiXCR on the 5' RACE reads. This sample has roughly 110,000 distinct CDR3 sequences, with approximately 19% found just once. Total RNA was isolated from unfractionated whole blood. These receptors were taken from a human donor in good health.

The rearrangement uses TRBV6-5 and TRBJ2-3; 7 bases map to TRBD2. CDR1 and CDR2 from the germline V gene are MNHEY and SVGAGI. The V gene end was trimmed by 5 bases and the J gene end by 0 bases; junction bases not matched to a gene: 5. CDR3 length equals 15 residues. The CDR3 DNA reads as TGTGCCAGCAGTCCCCGGACTAGTAGCACAGATACGCAGTATTTT. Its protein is CASSPRTSSTDTQYF.

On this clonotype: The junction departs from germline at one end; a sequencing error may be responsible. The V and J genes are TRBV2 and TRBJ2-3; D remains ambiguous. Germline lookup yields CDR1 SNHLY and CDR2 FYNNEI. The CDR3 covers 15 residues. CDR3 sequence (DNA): TGTGCCAGCAGTGAAGTAACTGGAACCACAGATACGCGGTATTTT. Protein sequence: CASSEVTGTTDTRYF.

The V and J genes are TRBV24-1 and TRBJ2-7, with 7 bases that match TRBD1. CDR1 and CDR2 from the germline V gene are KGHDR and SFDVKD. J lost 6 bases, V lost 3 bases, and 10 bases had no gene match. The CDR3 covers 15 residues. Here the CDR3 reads CATSDPGQASGEQYF. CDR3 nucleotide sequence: TGTGCCACCAGTGATCCCGGACAGGCATCGGGCGAGCAGTACTTC.

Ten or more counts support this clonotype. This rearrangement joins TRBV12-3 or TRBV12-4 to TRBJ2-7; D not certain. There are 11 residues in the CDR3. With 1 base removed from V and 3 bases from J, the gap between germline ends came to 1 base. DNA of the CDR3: TGTGCCAGCAGTTTAGTCTACGAGCAGTACTTC. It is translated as CASSLVYEQYF.

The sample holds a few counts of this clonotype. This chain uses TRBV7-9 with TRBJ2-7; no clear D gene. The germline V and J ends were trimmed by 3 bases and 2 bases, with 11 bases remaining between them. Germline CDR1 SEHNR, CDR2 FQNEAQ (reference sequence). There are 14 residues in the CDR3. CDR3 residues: CASSFSRPPYEQYF. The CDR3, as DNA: TGTGCCAGCAGCTTTAGCCGACCCCCCTACGAGCAGTACTTC.

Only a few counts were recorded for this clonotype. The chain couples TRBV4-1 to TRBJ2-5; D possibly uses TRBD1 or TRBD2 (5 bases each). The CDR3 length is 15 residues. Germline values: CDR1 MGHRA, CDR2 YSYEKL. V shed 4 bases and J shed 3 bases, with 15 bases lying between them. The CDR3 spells CASSPAEGPEETQYF. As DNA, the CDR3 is TGCGCCAGCAGCCCTGCAGAGGGACCCGAAGAGACCCAGTACTTC.